These 2 T cell receptor beta chains originate from one sample sequenced in a study of response to subunit inactivated influenza vaccine. TCRdb itself ran the RT-PCR reads through MiXCR, one entry per CDR3 protein. The sample yields 800,000 to 1,000,000 distinct CDR3 sequences, about 20% seen once. The specimen comprised PBMCs from blood, sampled more than 4 days after vaccination. These receptor sequences come from a man aged 45 to 65 who received an inactivated influenza vaccine.

This chain joins TRBV12-3 or TRBV12-4 and TRBJ2-7; no clear D. This CDR3 spans 14 amino acids. V was trimmed by 4 bases and J by 7 bases, leaving 17 bases between them. The CDR3 nucleotides are TGTGCCAGCAGTTACAGAGGTTTGCGGTGGGAGCAGTACTTC. Translation gives CASSYRGLRWEQYF.

This sequence joins TRBV5-1 and TRBJ2-7; 9 positions agree with TRBD2. Germline trimming cut 4 bases from V and 2 bases from J; bases unmatched to any gene: 7. Per germline, CDR1 SGHRS and CDR2 YFSETQ. The CDR3 is 15 amino acids. The CDR3 loop reads CASSNGTSWTYEQYF. The DNA for the CDR3 is TGCGCCAGCAGCAATGGGACTAGCTGGACCTACGAGCAGTACTTC.